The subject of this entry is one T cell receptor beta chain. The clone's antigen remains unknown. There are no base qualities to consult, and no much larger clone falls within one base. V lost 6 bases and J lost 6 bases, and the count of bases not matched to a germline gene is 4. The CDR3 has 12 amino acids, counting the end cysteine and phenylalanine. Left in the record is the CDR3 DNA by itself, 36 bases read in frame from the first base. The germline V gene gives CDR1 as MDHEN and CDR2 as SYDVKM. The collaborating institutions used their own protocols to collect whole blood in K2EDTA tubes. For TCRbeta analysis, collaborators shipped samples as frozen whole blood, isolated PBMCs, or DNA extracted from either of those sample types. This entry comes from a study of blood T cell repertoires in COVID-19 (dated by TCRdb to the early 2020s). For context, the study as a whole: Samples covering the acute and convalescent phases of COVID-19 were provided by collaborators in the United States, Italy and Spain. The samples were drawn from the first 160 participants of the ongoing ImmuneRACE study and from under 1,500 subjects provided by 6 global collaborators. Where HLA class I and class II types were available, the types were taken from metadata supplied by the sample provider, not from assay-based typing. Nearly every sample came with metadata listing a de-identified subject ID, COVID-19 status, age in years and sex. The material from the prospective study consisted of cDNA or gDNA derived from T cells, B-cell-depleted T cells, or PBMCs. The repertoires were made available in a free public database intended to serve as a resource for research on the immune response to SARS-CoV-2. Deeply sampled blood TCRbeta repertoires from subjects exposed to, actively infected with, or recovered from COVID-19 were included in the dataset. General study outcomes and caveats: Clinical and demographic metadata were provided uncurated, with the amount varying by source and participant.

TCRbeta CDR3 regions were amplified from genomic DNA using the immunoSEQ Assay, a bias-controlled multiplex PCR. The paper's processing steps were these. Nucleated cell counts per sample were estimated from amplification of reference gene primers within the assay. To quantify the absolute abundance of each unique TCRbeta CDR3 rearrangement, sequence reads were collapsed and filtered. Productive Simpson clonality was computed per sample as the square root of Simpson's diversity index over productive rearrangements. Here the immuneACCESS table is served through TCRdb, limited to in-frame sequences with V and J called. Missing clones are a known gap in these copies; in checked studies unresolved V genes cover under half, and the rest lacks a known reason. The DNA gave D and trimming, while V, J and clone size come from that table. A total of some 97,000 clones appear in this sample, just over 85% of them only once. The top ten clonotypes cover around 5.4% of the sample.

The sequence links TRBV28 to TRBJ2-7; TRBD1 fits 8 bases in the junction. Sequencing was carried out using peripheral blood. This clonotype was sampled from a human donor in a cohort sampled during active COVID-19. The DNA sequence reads TGTGCCAGCAGACGCACAGGGGGCGAGCAGTACTTC. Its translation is CASRRTGGEQYF.